These 8 T cell receptor beta chains were sequenced from one sample in a study of T-cell reconstitution after alpha-beta-depleted transplantation in children. Researchers prepared the TCRbeta library using unique molecular identifiers, the study reports. TCRdb re-analysed the PCR reads in MiXCR, keeping a single row per CDR3 protein. The data show about 600,000 distinct CDR3 sequences, roughly 13% seen once. Sequenced material: PBMCs, mostly from graft donor cells, taken 360 days after TCRalphabeta/CD19-depleted stem cell transplant. The receptors here all came from a male patient under 18 who had a stem cell transplant for acute myeloid leukemia, so the T cells may come from the graft donor.

This sequence joins TRBV28 and TRBJ1-1, with D perhaps TRBD1 (5 bases). V shed 2 bases and J shed 6 bases, with 10 bases lying between them. Germline CDR1 MDHEN, CDR2 SYDVKM. The CDR3 length is 13 residues. Here the CDR3 DNA reads TGTGCCAGCAGTTTAAGGCGGGGCTCTGAAGCTTTCTTT. Residues: CASSLRRGSEAFF. Full variable domain (missing parts from reference TRBV28 and TRBJ1-1): DVKVTQSSRYLVKRTGEKVFLECVQDMDHENMFWYRQDPGLGLRLIYFSYDVKMKEKGDIPEGYSVSREKKERFSLILESASTNQTSMYLCASSLRRGSEAFFGQGTRLTVV.

This clonotype was picked up a small number of times. This chain links TRBV7-6 with TRBJ2-1; 10 bases align to TRBD2. With 8 bases clipped from V and 2 bases from J, the junction kept 15 bases outside the gene matches. CDR1 is SGHVS and CDR2 is FNYEAQ in the germline V gene. The CDR3 has 18 residues. The DNA of the CDR3 is TGTGCCAGCTCCCAATCCGAACTAGCGGGACTCGCCTACAATGAGCAGTTCTTC. Translation: CASSQSELAGLAYNEQFF.

This clonotype came up many times. This chain connects TRBV29-1 to TRBJ2-5, with 7 positions matching TRBD1. The CDR3 runs 12 residues. Germline-derived CDR1 and CDR2 are SQVTM and ANQGSEA. V dropped 5 bases and J dropped 3; count of bases not matched to a gene: 3. The CDR3 nucleotides are TGCAGCGTTAGACAGGGCGAAGAGACCCAGTACTTC. Encoded protein: CSVRQGEETQYF. Together with reference TRBV29-1 and TRBJ2-5, the CDR3 gives the full variable domain: SAVISQKPSRDICQRGTSLTIQCQVDSQVTMMFWYRQQPGQSLTLIATANQGSEATYESGFVIDKFPISRPNLTFSTLTVSNMSPEDSSIYLCSVRQGEETQYFGPGTRLLVL.

This clonotype was observed a few times. The V and J genes are TRBV29-1 and TRBJ1-1; TRBD1 might be the D (6 bases). This CDR3 is 14 amino acids long. Germline V CDR1 and CDR2: SQVTM, ANQGSEA. V lost 5 bases to trimming and J lost 0 bases, with 13 bases between them. The chain's CDR3 is CSVPGHFMNTEAFF. CDR3 coding DNA: TGCAGCGTTCCGGGACACTTCATGAACACTGAAGCTTTCTTT.

This clonotype was observed a few times. This rearrangement joins TRBV24-1 to TRBJ2-1; no reliable D call. The V end was cut by 3 bases, the J end by 5 bases, with 7 bases between. CDR1 KGHDR and CDR2 SFDVKD come from the germline V gene. The CDR3 sequence is 13 residues long. CDR3 coding DNA: TGTGCCACCAGTGATATTCGACACAATGAGCAGTTCTTC. Translating it yields CATSDIRHNEQFF.

This chain links TRBV13 with TRBJ2-7, with TRBD2 matching 7 bases. V shed 0 bases and J 0 bases; nucleotides not matched to a gene: 8. This CDR3 region has 17 residues. Germline V gives CDR1 PRHDT, CDR2 FYEKMQ (reference sequence). The CDR3 loop reads CASSLGQTSLVSYEQYF. CDR3 sequence (DNA): TGTGCCAGCAGCTTAGGCCAGACTAGCCTTGTCTCCTACGAGCAGTACTTC.

The rearrangement uses TRBV5-1 and TRBJ2-1, with 14 positions matching TRBD2. CDR1 is SGHRS and CDR2 is YFSETQ in the germline V gene. V dropped 0 bases and J dropped 7; count of bases not matched to a gene: 6. The CDR3 sequence is 17 residues long. The CDR3 here is CASSLEQGLAGANEQFF. The CDR3 DNA follows: TGCGCCAGCAGCTTGGAACAGGGACTAGCGGGAGCGAATGAGCAGTTCTTC. Drawing the rest from reference TRBV5-1 and TRBJ2-1, the complete variable domain is KAGVTQTPRYLIKTRGQQVTLSCSPISGHRSVSWYQQTPGQGLQFLFEYFSETQRNKGNFPGRFSGRQFSNSRSEMNVSTLELGDSALYLCASSLEQGLAGANEQFFGPGTRLTVL.

In its sample, this clonotype was seen a few times. J is TRBJ2-7 and V is TRBV29-1, with 7 bases identical to TRBD2. CDR1 is SQVTM, CDR2 ANQGSEA, per germline. This CDR3 is 11 amino acids long. Trimming cost V 3 bases and J 6 bases; bases outside gene matches: 2. DNA of the CDR3: TGCAGCGTTGAGGAGCGGGGCGAGCAGTACTTC. Translating gives CSVEERGEQYF.